This T cell receptor (beta chain) comes out of a study of control samples from healthy donors and cancer patients. The CDR3 consists of 13 residues. Germline CDR1 and CDR2: GTSNPN and SVGIG (reference sequence). Trimming took 1 base from V and 5 from J, leaving 9 bases between them. Libraries were prepared by immunoSEQ multiplex PCR; TCRdb keeps only in-frame clonotypes and omits some of them. The data contain 130,000 or so clones, about nine tenths of them singletons. The chain couples TRBV30 to TRBJ1-5, with D hard to call. The sequenced sample was PBMCs. The clonotype was recovered from a man aged 50 or older with head and neck cancer. CDR3 sequence: CAWSEGPHQPQHF. The CDR3 DNA follows: TGTGCCTGGAGTGAGGGCCCCCATCAGCCCCAGCATTTT. Together with reference TRBV30 and TRBJ1-5, the CDR3 gives the full variable domain: SQTIHQWPATLVQPVGSPLSLECTVEGTSNPNLYWYRQAAGRGLQLLFYSVGIGQISSEVPQNLSASRPQDRQFILSSKKLLLSDSGFYLCAWSEGPHQPQHFGDGTRLSIL.